These 21 T cell receptor beta chains share one sample of origin, sequenced in a study of PD-L1 blockade in urothelial cancer. The protocol was immunoSEQ multiplex PCR, while the TCRdb copy is restricted to in-frame clones and leaves out a portion. The sample holds about 52,000 clones, 60% to 80% seen once. The material was PBMCs, obtained around atezolizumab (anti-PD-L1) treatment. These TCRs come from a man aged 65 to 79 with urothelial cancer.

This clone was seen only a few times. V usage is TRBV6-5 and J usage is TRBJ1-1; TRBD1 might be the D (5 bases). In germline, CDR1 is MNHEY, CDR2 SVGAGI. V lost 2 bases and J 8 bases, leaving 6 bases between the germline ends. This CDR3 spans 11 amino acids. DNA of the CDR3: TGTGCCAGCAGTTACAGGGGCGAAGCTTTCTTT. Residues: CASSYRGEAFF.

The CDR3 coding sequence is TGCGCCAGCAGCCAAGTCCTCCGGGACAGATTTTGGTATGGCTACACCTTC. Residues: CASSQVLRDRFWYGYTF. This chain joins TRBV4-1 and TRBJ1-2; TRBD1 matches at 7 bases. The CDR3 totals 17 residues. In germline, CDR1 is MGHRA, CDR2 YSYEKL. Trimming removed 1 base from V and 5 bases from J; junction bases left unmatched: 13.

The chain joins TRBV28 to TRBJ2-6, with unresolved D. The CDR3 length is 13 residues. V lost 7 bases to trimming and J lost 1 base, with 5 bases between them. Per germline, CDR1 MDHEN and CDR2 SYDVKM. The CDR3 DNA reads TGTGCCAGCACCCCTTCTGGGGCCAACGTCCTGACTTTC. Residues: CASTPSGANVLTF.

This clone was seen just once. The rearrangement uses TRBV18 and TRBJ1-3; no definite D call. The V end lost 6 bases, the J end lost 0 bases, and 9 bases lay between the germline ends. Germline V gene sequence: CDR1 KGHSH, CDR2 LQKENI. CDR3 length: 14 residues. For the CDR3, the DNA is TGTGCCAGCTCCCTCGTGGCCTCTGGAAACACCATATATTTT. Protein: CASSLVASGNTIYF.

The chain recombines TRBV16 with TRBJ2-7; possibly TRBD2 for D (6 bases). The V gene lost 3 bases and the J gene lost 3 bases, with 9 bases spanning the gap. This CDR3 is built from 13 residues. Per the germline V gene, CDR1 is KGHSY and CDR2 is FQNENV. In nucleotides, the CDR3 is TGTGCCAGCAGCCAGCGACTAGGCTACGAGCAGTACTTC. Encoded protein: CASSQRLGYEQYF.

The rearrangement joins TRBV9 to TRBJ2-2, with D uncertain. Trimming took off 0 bases at V and 1 base at J, with 4 bases between the two ends. The CDR3 has 14 residues. Germline loops: CDR1 SGDLS, CDR2 YYNGEE. The CDR3 loop reads CASSVAKNTGELFF. The DNA of the CDR3 is TGTGCCAGCAGCGTAGCCAAGAACACCGGGGAGCTGTTTTTT. Full variable domain (rest looked up from reference TRBV9 and TRBJ2-2): DSGVTQTPKHLITATGQRVTLRCSPRSGDLSVYWYQQSLDQGLQFLIQYYNGEERAKGNILERFSAQQFPDLHSELNLSSLELGDSALYFCASSVAKNTGELFFGEGSRLTVL.

The rearrangement joins TRBV9 to TRBJ2-3, with 10 nucleotides matching TRBD2. The junction had 16 bases not matched to a gene; V was cut back by 4 bases and J by 8 bases. Germline lookup yields CDR1 SGDLS and CDR2 YYNGEE. The CDR3 consists of 17 residues. This chain's CDR3 is CASSPMSLAGGSGTQYF. As DNA, the CDR3 is TGTGCCAGCAGCCCCATGAGTTTAGCGGGGGGATCGGGTACGCAGTATTTT. The full variable domain, with the rest looked up from reference TRBV9 and TRBJ2-3, is DSGVTQTPKHLITATGQRVTLRCSPRSGDLSVYWYQQSLDQGLQFLIQYYNGEERAKGNILERFSAQQFPDLHSELNLSSLELGDSALYFCASSPMSLAGGSGTQYFGPGTRLTVL.

CDR3 in DNA: TGTGCCAGCAGTGCCTACAGGGGGCCCTTGGGAGAGACCCAGTACTTC. Protein product: CASSAYRGPLGETQYF. The V and J genes are TRBV25-1 and TRBJ2-5; TRBD1 matches at 9 bases. V was clipped by 4 bases and J by 4 bases; unmatched bases: 10. CDR3 length equals 16 residues. Germline values: CDR1 MGHDK, CDR2 SYGVNS.

CDR3 region: CASSLEQGGHEQYF. The CDR3 nucleotides read TGCGCCAGCAGCTTGGAACAGGGAGGGCACGAGCAGTACTTC. The chain recombines TRBV5-1 with TRBJ2-7; perhaps TRBD2 as D (7 bases). The CDR3 runs 14 residues. V gave up 0 bases and J gave up 5 bases, with 12 bases separating them. Germline CDR1 is SGHRS and CDR2 is YFSETQ.

This chain uses TRBV7-3 with TRBJ2-7, with 9 bases fitting TRBD2. The CDR3 spans 14 residues. Germline V lookup: CDR1 SGHTA, CDR2 FQGTGA. J gave up 6 bases and V 5 bases, and 8 bases lay outside the gene matches. The CDR3 spells CASSPTSGSFEQYF. For the CDR3, the DNA is TGTGCCAGCAGCCCTACTAGCGGGTCGTTCGAGCAGTACTTC.

This rearrangement joins TRBV7-8 to TRBJ1-5, with D tentatively TRBD1 (6 bases). The CDR3 has 16 residues. The V gene's germline CDR1 is SGHVS and CDR2 FQNEAQ. Deletions cut 4 bases from V and 0 bases from J, with 13 bases between. The CDR3 sequence: CASSWGQPYSNQPQHF. The DNA for the CDR3 is TGTGCCAGCAGCTGGGGACAACCCTATAGCAATCAGCCCCAGCATTTT.

This clone has only a few counts. The V call is TRBV5-1, the J call TRBJ1-1; 11 positions agree with TRBD1. CDR3 length: 16 residues. The ends lost 3 bases at V and 0 bases at J; junction bases unmatched: 4. Germline-derived CDR1 and CDR2 are SGHRS and YFSETQ. Here the CDR3 DNA reads TGCGCCAGCAGCTCCGGGACAGGGGGGATGAACACTGAAGCTTTCTTT. Translating it yields CASSSGTGGMNTEAFF. Together with reference TRBV5-1 and TRBJ1-1, the CDR3 gives the full variable domain: KAGVTQTPRYLIKTRGQQVTLSCSPISGHRSVSWYQQTPGQGLQFLFEYFSETQRNKGNFPGRFSGRQFSNSRSEMNVSTLELGDSALYLCASSSGTGGMNTEAFFGQGTRLTVV.

This chain links TRBV6-6 with TRBJ1-1; the match to TRBD1 covers 9 bases. This CDR3 has 13 amino acids. V lost 0 bases, J lost 13 bases, and 6 bases stayed unmatched. Germline assignment: CDR1 MNHNY and CDR2 SVGAGI (reference sequence). CDR3 loop: CASSYSKGQGDFF. The CDR3 nucleotides are TGTGCCAGCAGTTACTCCAAGGGACAGGGCGATTTCTTT.

This chain connects TRBV10-1 to TRBJ2-7, with D maybe TRBD2 (6 bases). With 5 bases removed from V and 0 bases from J, the gap between germline ends came to 14 bases. Germline CDR1 WNHNN, CDR2 SYGVQD (reference sequence). The CDR3 runs 15 residues. This CDR3 reads CASSSSGTSSYEQYF. In DNA, the CDR3 is TGCGCCAGCAGTTCTTCCGGGACTTCCTCCTACGAGCAGTACTTC.

The chain combines TRBV7-6 with TRBJ2-5, with TRBD2 identical over 9 bases. The CDR3 consists of 16 residues. Germline V gene lookup returns CDR1 SGHVS and CDR2 FNYEAQ. Trimming at V came to 4 bases and at J to 4 bases, leaving 10 bases not matched to a gene. CDR3 bases: TGTGCCAGCAGCTCCCGGCCTAGCGGGGAGGGAGAGACCCAGTACTTC. Its protein product is CASSSRPSGEGETQYF.

The V gene is TRBV7-8, the J gene TRBJ2-7, with 8 bases fitting TRBD1. CDR3 size: 17 residues. Unmatched junction bases numbered 8, after V lost 1 base and J lost 0 bases. In germline, CDR1 is SGHVS, CDR2 FQNEAQ. CDR3: CASSLVTGTGSSYEQYF. The CDR3 region has the DNA TGTGCCAGCAGCTTAGTAACCGGGACAGGCTCCTCCTACGAGCAGTACTTC.

This clone was seen once. V gene TRBV15 combines with J gene TRBJ1-5, with 11 nucleotides matching TRBD1. CDR3 length: 18 residues. Germline lookup yields CDR1 LNHNV and CDR2 YYDKDF (reference sequence). J gave up 4 bases and V 3 bases, and 11 bases lay outside the gene matches. CDR3 sequence (DNA): TGTGCCACCAGCAGCGGGTTAAGGACAGGGGGCAGAAATCAGCCCCAGCATTTT. Its translation is CATSSGLRTGGRNQPQHF.

The J gene is TRBJ2-1, the V gene TRBV6-5; 9 nucleotides match TRBD1. V trimming: 1 base; J trimming: 6 bases; junction bases outside the gene matches: 7. CDR3 size: 16 residues. The germline V gene has CDR1 MNHEY and CDR2 SVGAGI. CDR3 protein: CASSYFGTGRINEQFF. CDR3 bases: TGTGCCAGCAGTTACTTCGGGACAGGGCGTATCAATGAGCAGTTCTTC.

This clone occurred once. The chain couples TRBV7-2 to TRBJ2-7; tentative D call: TRBD1 (6 bases). The CDR3 loop spans 15 amino acids. V dropped 5 bases and J dropped 2 bases, with 16 bases sitting between them. In germline, CDR1 is SGHTA, CDR2 FQGNSA. CDR3 coding DNA: TGTGCCAGCAGCCGAACAGGCAGGGGAACCTACGAGCAGTACTTC. This gives the protein CASSRTGRGTYEQYF.

This clone was observed a few times. The chain is built from TRBV19 and TRBJ2-3, with 10 bases that match TRBD2. V was pared by 4 bases and J by 3 bases, with 7 bases of the junction left unmatched. Germline V gene data show CDR1 as LNHDA and CDR2 as SQIVND (reference sequence). The CDR3 runs 16 residues. The CDR3 region is CASSKRRTSGTDTQYF. The CDR3 DNA sequence: TGTGCCAGTAGTAAGCGAAGGACTAGCGGAACAGATACGCAGTATTTT.

V gene TRBV5-1 combines with J gene TRBJ2-5; 8 bases are a match to TRBD2. From germline, CDR1 is SGHRS and CDR2 YFSETQ. The CDR3 spans 15 residues. V dropped 1 base and J dropped 5; count of bases not matched to a gene: 7. CDR3 nucleotide sequence: TGCGCCAGCAGCTTGTACGGGGGGGCCTGGGAGACCCAGTACTTC. It yields the protein CASSLYGGAWETQYF.